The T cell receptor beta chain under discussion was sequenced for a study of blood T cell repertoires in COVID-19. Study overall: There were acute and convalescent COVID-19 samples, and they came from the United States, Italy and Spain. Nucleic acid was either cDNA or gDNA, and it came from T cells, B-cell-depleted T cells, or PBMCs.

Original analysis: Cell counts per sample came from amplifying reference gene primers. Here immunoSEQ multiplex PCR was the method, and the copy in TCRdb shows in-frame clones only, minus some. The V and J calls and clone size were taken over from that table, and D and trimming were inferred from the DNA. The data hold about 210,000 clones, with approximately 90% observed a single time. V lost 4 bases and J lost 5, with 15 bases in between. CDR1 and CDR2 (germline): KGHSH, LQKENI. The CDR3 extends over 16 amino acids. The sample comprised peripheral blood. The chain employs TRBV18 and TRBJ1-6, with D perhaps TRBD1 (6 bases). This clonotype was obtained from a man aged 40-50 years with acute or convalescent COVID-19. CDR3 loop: CASSLYTGHDNSPLHF. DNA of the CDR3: TGTGCCAGCTCACTTTACACGGGACACGATAATTCACCCCTCCACTTT.